The next 23 T cell receptor beta chains were all read from a single sample in a study of long-term antiretroviral therapy in people with HIV. Assay version v3.0 of immunoSEQ was used, and it was run at survey level. Repertoires were generated with immunoSEQ multiplex PCR, while TCRdb's copy carries only in-frame clones and drops some. This sample has tens of thousands of clones, with roughly 80% found just once. Sequenced material: unsorted PBMCs, taken 1.5 years after starting antiretroviral therapy. The receptors shown here come from a man younger than 35 with HIV.

The chain has TRBV27 and TRBJ2-7; 14 bases map to TRBD2. Trimming at V came to 6 bases and at J to 3 bases, leaving 4 bases not matched to a gene. The germline V gene has CDR1 MNHEY and CDR2 SMNVEV (reference sequence). This CDR3 has 15 amino acids. The CDR3 loop is CASRGLAGASYEQYF. Here the CDR3 DNA reads TGTGCCAGCAGGGGACTAGCGGGAGCGAGCTACGAGCAGTACTTC.

The chain recombines TRBV25-1 with TRBJ2-7; unclear D gene. From germline, CDR1 is MGHDK and CDR2 SYGVNS. The CDR3 is 13 amino acids. V dropped 7 bases and J dropped 0 bases, with 10 bases sitting between them. CDR3: CASIPRDSYEQYF. The CDR3 coding sequence is TGTGCCAGCATCCCACGAGACTCCTACGAGCAGTACTTC.

V and J are TRBV28 and TRBJ1-1; D possibly corresponds to TRBD1 (5 bases). In germline, CDR1 is MDHEN, CDR2 SYDVKM. The CDR3 runs 15 residues. V lost 4 bases and J 4 bases, leaving 16 bases between the germline ends. The CDR3 is CASSWDWRGSTEAFF. The CDR3 DNA sequence: TGTGCCAGCAGTTGGGATTGGAGGGGATCCACTGAAGCTTTCTTT.

V and J are TRBV5-1 and TRBJ1-1; TRBD1 aligns across 10 bases. Germline V gene sequence: CDR1 SGHRS, CDR2 YFSETQ. V was clipped by 3 bases and J by 0 bases; unmatched bases: 14. This CDR3 has 19 residues. The CDR3 nucleotides read TGCGCCAGCAGCTGGGGACAATGGGGGACAGGGGCCCTGAACACTGAAGCTTTCTTT. Translation: CASSWGQWGTGALNTEAFF.

V usage is TRBV11-3 and J usage is TRBJ2-2; TRBD1 aligns across 9 bases. The V segment lost 1 base and the J segment 6 bases; nucleotides outside the gene matches: 3. The CDR3 has 15 residues. Per the germline V gene, CDR1 is SGHNT and CDR2 is YENEEA. The CDR3 spells CASSLAQGASGELFF. The CDR3 bases are TGTGCCAGCAGCTTAGCACAGGGGGCGTCCGGGGAGCTGTTTTTT.

This clone was seen a single time. The genes are TRBV19 and TRBJ2-4; tentative D call: TRBD1 (5 bases). With 4 bases removed from V and 0 bases from J, the gap between germline ends came to 19 bases. Germline values: CDR1 LNHDA, CDR2 SQIVND (reference sequence). CDR3 size: 18 residues. The CDR3 loop reads CASSTLPSQTVAKNIQYF. The CDR3 nucleotides are TGTGCCAGTAGTACCCTTCCCAGCCAGACAGTAGCCAAAAACATTCAGTACTTC.

This clone was observed a handful of times. The rearrangement uses TRBV9 and TRBJ2-2, with D possibly TRBD2 on 6 matching bases. The ends were cut back, 0 bases at V and 0 bases at J, with 15 bases in the middle. This CDR3 is built from 18 residues. Germline V gene lookup returns CDR1 SGDLS and CDR2 YYNGEE. CDR3 protein: CASSVGGSGPANTGELFF. For the CDR3, the DNA is TGTGCCAGCAGCGTAGGAGGGAGCGGGCCCGCGAACACCGGGGAGCTGTTTTTT.

The chain links TRBV5-8 to TRBJ1-5; D is ambiguous. In germline, CDR1 is SGHTS, CDR2 YDEGEE. The CDR3 has 14 amino acids. V was trimmed by 4 bases and J by 5 bases, leaving 13 bases between them. CDR3 DNA: TGTGCCAGCAGCCAAACCCTCCGGGATCAGCCCCAGCATTTT. As protein: CASSQTLRDQPQHF.

CDR3 amino acids: CASSETSGRAASIYNEQFF. CDR3 DNA sequence: TGCGCCAGCAGTGAGACTAGCGGGAGGGCAGCGTCTATCTACAATGAGCAGTTCTTC. The chain has TRBV10-2 and TRBJ2-1; TRBD2 matches 13 bases. Germline CDR1 and CDR2: WSHSY and SAAADI. CDR3 size: 19 residues. J gave up 3 bases and V 2 bases, and 10 bases lay outside the gene matches.

The chain is built from TRBV30 and TRBJ1-5, with 9 nucleotides matching TRBD1. The CDR3 totals 12 residues. Germline loops: CDR1 GTSNPN, CDR2 SVGIG (reference sequence). Losses at the gene ends were 1 base for V and 15 bases for J; bases not matched to a gene: 7. The CDR3 protein is CAWSGGQGTSHF. The DNA for the CDR3 is TGTGCCTGGAGTGGGGGACAGGGAACTTCGCATTTT.

V usage is TRBV5-4 and J usage is TRBJ2-7; 10 positions match TRBD2. The CDR3 totals 15 residues. Unmatched junction bases numbered 4, after V lost 4 bases and J lost 0 bases. Germline V lookup: CDR1 SGHNT, CDR2 YYREEE (reference sequence). CDR3 in amino acids: CASSDRTSGSYEQYF. CDR3 DNA sequence: TGTGCCAGCAGCGACCGGACTAGCGGCTCCTACGAGCAGTACTTC.

The chain employs TRBV6-6 and TRBJ1-1, with no clear D. V was clipped by 6 bases and J by 0 bases, with 8 bases between them. Germline CDR1 is MNHNY and CDR2 is SVGAGI (reference sequence). The CDR3 has 13 residues. CDR3 DNA sequence: TGTGCCAGCAGCGATTGGATGAACACTGAAGCTTTCTTT. Translation gives CASSDWMNTEAFF.

The chain uses TRBV7-9 and TRBJ2-7; either TRBD1 or TRBD2 may supply D (5 bases each). Germline-derived CDR1 and CDR2 are SEHNR and FQNEAQ (reference sequence). Trimming stripped 5 bases from V and 7 bases from J, with 12 bases between. This CDR3 region has 12 residues. CDR3 sequence: CASSPPGLEQYF. DNA of the CDR3: TGTGCCAGCAGCCCCCCGGGGCTAGAGCAGTACTTC.

The chain joins TRBV5-5 to TRBJ2-3, with 9 bases aligning to TRBD2. Germline V gene data show CDR1 as SGHKS and CDR2 as YYEKEE (reference sequence). The CDR3 has 17 amino acids. V was pared by 4 bases and J by 5 bases, with 14 bases of the junction left unmatched. This CDR3 is CASSRRFAGGPGDTQYF. The DNA of the CDR3 is TGTGCCAGCAGCCGAAGGTTTGCGGGAGGGCCTGGAGATACGCAGTATTTT.

This clone was observed a handful of times. The J gene is TRBJ1-1, the V gene TRBV7-9; D uncertain. Trimming stripped 5 bases from V and 1 base from J, with 17 bases between. In germline, CDR1 is SEHNR, CDR2 FQNEAQ (reference sequence). The CDR3 consists of 16 residues. In nucleotides, the CDR3 is TGTGCCAGCAGCCCCGAGGGTGCGAAACGGAACACTGAAGCTTTCTTT. It translates to CASSPEGAKRNTEAFF.

In its sample, this clone was seen once. V is TRBV7-2 and J is TRBJ2-7, with TRBD1 identical over 7 bases. This CDR3 comprises 14 residues. Germline CDR1 and CDR2: SGHTA and FQGNSA. The trim removed 5 bases at V and 2 bases at J, leaving 6 bases unmatched. CDR3 sequence: CASSPGGSPYEQYF. The DNA for the CDR3 is TGTGCCAGCAGCCCAGGGGGTTCGCCCTACGAGCAGTACTTC.

This clone came up a few times. The chain employs TRBV6-1 and TRBJ1-2; D unclear. Per the germline V gene, CDR1 is MNHNS and CDR2 is SASEGT. CDR3 size: 13 residues. Trimming took 1 base from V and 0 from J, leaving 3 bases between them. The DNA for the CDR3 is TGTGCCAGCAGTGAAGGCCCTAACTATGGCTACACCTTC. Protein product: CASSEGPNYGYTF.

The chain joins TRBV25-1 to TRBJ1-5; possibly TRBD1 for D (6 bases). This CDR3 has 12 amino acids. V lost 6 bases and J lost 6, with 9 bases in between. Germline V gene sequence: CDR1 MGHDK, CDR2 SYGVNS. In DNA form, the CDR3 reads TGTGCCAGCAGAACAGGGTTTCAGCCCCAGCATTTT. This translates into CASRTGFQPQHF.

This clone was counted a single time. The rearrangement joins TRBV18 to TRBJ2-7; 8 positions match TRBD1. V gave up 6 bases and J gave up 0 bases; unmatched junction bases: 10. The CDR3 is 16 residues long. Germline loops: CDR1 KGHSH, CDR2 LQKENI. CDR3 protein: CASSRDRTSSSYEQYF. CDR3 DNA: TGTGCCAGCTCCCGGGACAGGACTTCTAGCTCCTACGAGCAGTACTTC.

The rearrangement links TRBV5-6 to TRBJ1-5; no firm D call. The CDR3 contains 15 residues. The V gene's germline CDR1 is SGHDT and CDR2 YYEEEE. V lost 1 base and J lost 5, with 13 bases in between. CDR3 residues: CASSLSLRIDQPQHF. CDR3 nucleotide sequence: TGTGCCAGCAGCTTGTCACTCAGGATTGATCAGCCCCAGCATTTT.

V gene TRBV19 combines with J gene TRBJ2-2; no definite D call. Trimming stripped 3 bases from V and 3 bases from J, with 11 bases between. Germline values: CDR1 LNHDA, CDR2 SQIVND (reference sequence). The CDR3 runs 15 residues. CDR3 coding DNA: TGTGCCAGTAGTATTAGTACACGGGACACCGGGGAGCTGTTTTTT. This gives the protein CASSISTRDTGELFF. Full variable domain (outside the CDR3, taken from reference TRBV19 and TRBJ2-2): DGGITQSPKYLFRKEGQNVTLSCEQNLNHDAMYWYRQDPGQGLRLIYYSQIVNDFQKGDIAEGYSVSREKKESFPLTVTSAQKNPTAFYLCASSISTRDTGELFFGEGSRLTVL.

V gene TRBV4-2 combines with J gene TRBJ2-7; maybe TRBD1 (6 bases). Looked up from germline, CDR1 is LGHNA and CDR2 is YNFKEQ. This CDR3 spans 15 amino acids. Trimming took off 4 bases at V and 3 bases at J, with 16 bases between the two ends. CDR3: CASSLLRQADYEQYF. The CDR3 DNA is TGTGCCAGCAGCCTTCTCCGACAGGCTGACTACGAGCAGTACTTC.

V usage is TRBV5-1 and J usage is TRBJ2-7; D is undetermined. This CDR3 is 15 amino acids long. Germline V gene lookup returns CDR1 SGHRS and CDR2 YFSETQ. V gave up 0 bases and J gave up 3 bases, with 13 bases separating them. This CDR3 reads CASSLVDRTSYEQYF. In DNA form, the CDR3 reads TGCGCCAGCAGCTTGGTTGACCGAACCAGCTACGAGCAGTACTTC.